The 21 T cell receptor beta chains below were found in one sample sequenced in a study of T-cell reconstitution after alpha-beta-depleted transplantation in children. Unique molecular identifiers were built into the TCRbeta library. MiXCR, run by TCRdb on the PCR reads, gives a single entry per CDR3 protein. The profile shows about 470,000 distinct CDR3 sequences, approximately 42% of them singletons. Specimen: PBMCs, collected before TCRalphabeta/CD19-depleted stem cell transplant. Receptor source: a girl aged 2 to 10 with aplastic anemia, due to receive a stem cell transplant.

V is TRBV6-6 and J is TRBJ2-3; 7 bases align to TRBD2. V dropped 10 bases and J dropped 2; count of bases not matched to a gene: 6. CDR1 is MNHNY and CDR2 is SVGAGI in the germline V gene (reference sequence). This CDR3 is 13 amino acids long. The CDR3 loop is CATGLGLTDTQYF. In DNA form, the CDR3 reads TGTGCCACAGGACTAGGGCTCACAGATACGCAGTATTTT.

This clonotype was recorded a few times. The CDR3 loop is CATSRDAETSSYNEQFF. The CDR3 nucleotides are TGTGCCACCAGCAGAGATGCCGAAACCAGCTCCTACAATGAGCAGTTCTTC. V usage is TRBV15 and J usage is TRBJ2-1, with D unclear. The ends were cut back, 0 bases at V and 0 bases at J, with 12 bases in the middle. Germline-derived CDR1 and CDR2 are LNHNV and YYDKDF (reference sequence). The CDR3 totals 17 residues.

This clonotype was recorded a few times. The rearrangement joins TRBV7-8 to TRBJ1-5; TRBD1 matches at 7 bases. The trim removed 5 bases at V and 4 bases at J, leaving 8 bases unmatched. The CDR3 sequence is 15 residues long. CDR1 and CDR2 (germline): SGHVS, FQNEAQ. CDR3 DNA: TGTGCCAGCAGCCCAACAGACAGGGAAAATCAGCCCCAGCATTTT. Its translation is CASSPTDRENQPQHF.

Regarding this clonotype: Relative to the germline gene, one junction end is altered; a read error may explain this. The J gene is TRBJ2-4, the V gene TRBV20-1, with 8 bases aligning to TRBD2. Germline values: CDR1 DFQATT, CDR2 SNEGSKA (reference sequence). The CDR3 has 13 residues. CDR3 nucleotides: TGCAGTGCTAGAGATCTCGGTAGCGGGAATAATGACTTC. It codes for CSARDLGSGNNDF.

The chain links TRBV6-1 to TRBJ2-7, with 8 bases lining up with TRBD1. In germline, CDR1 is MNHNS, CDR2 SASEGT. The ends lost 6 bases at V and 2 bases at J; junction bases unmatched: 9. The CDR3 is 15 residues long. CDR3 nucleotides: TGTGCCAGCAGCTTCGGACAGGGAGACCCCTACGAGCAGTACTTC. This encodes CASSFGQGDPYEQYF.

This clonotype was detected many times. The CDR3 loop reads CASSASGTSGAKQFF. DNA for the CDR3: TGCGCCAGCAGCGCCTCCGGGACTAGCGGGGCCAAGCAGTTCTTC. V gene TRBV5-1 combines with J gene TRBJ2-1, with TRBD2 matching over 13 bases. The CDR3 totals 15 residues. Germline V gives CDR1 SGHRS, CDR2 YFSETQ. With V trimmed by 4 bases and J by 11 bases, 9 bases remained unmatched.

DNA of the CDR3: TGTGCCAGCAGCGGCAGGGCAGAGCACACAGATACGCAGTATTTT. Amino acid sequence: CASSGRAEHTDTQYF. The chain uses TRBV7-2 and TRBJ2-3; tentative D call: TRBD1 (5 bases). Germline lookup yields CDR1 SGHTA and CDR2 FQGNSA. V gave up 5 bases and J gave up 2 bases, with 14 bases separating them. The CDR3 has 15 residues.

The chain employs TRBV7-3 and TRBJ2-3; 8 nucleotides match TRBD1. Germline CDR1 SGHTA, CDR2 FQGTGA. CDR3 length: 15 amino acids. V dropped 4 bases and J dropped 0; count of bases not matched to a gene: 3. Here the CDR3 DNA reads TGTGCCAGCAGCTCACAGGGGGTTAGCACAGATACGCAGTATTTT. Translating it yields CASSSQGVSTDTQYF. Variable domain in full (rest from reference TRBV7-3 and TRBJ2-3): GAGVSQTPSNKVTEKGKYVELRCDPISGHTALYWYRQSLGQGPEFLIYFQGTGAADDSGLPNDRFFAVRPEGSVSTLKIQRTERGDSAVYLCASSSQGVSTDTQYFGPGTRLTVL.

V usage is TRBV7-9 and J usage is TRBJ2-1, with D perhaps matching TRBD1 or TRBD2 (5 bases each). The CDR3 runs to 14 residues. The V end was cut by 6 bases, the J end by 1 base, with 10 bases between. From germline, CDR1 is SEHNR and CDR2 FQNEAQ (reference sequence). The CDR3 here is CASRPRESYNEQFF. The CDR3 DNA is TGTGCCAGCAGACCCAGGGAGTCCTACAATGAGCAGTTCTTC.

This clonotype was detected only a few times. This chain joins TRBV6-2 or TRBV6-3 and TRBJ2-1; 7 bases fit TRBD1. This CDR3 is 13 amino acids long. The trim removed 4 bases at V and 7 bases at J, leaving 4 bases unmatched. Germline V gives CDR1 MNHEY, CDR2 SVGEGT. The CDR3 protein is CASSLTGWNEQFF. Written as DNA, the CDR3 is TGTGCCAGCAGTTTGACAGGGTGGAATGAGCAGTTCTTC.

The chain uses TRBV28 and TRBJ2-3; the match to TRBD1 covers 7 bases. Trimming removed 3 bases from V and 5 bases from J; junction bases left unmatched: 5. There are 14 residues in the CDR3. Germline CDR1 and CDR2: MDHEN and SYDVKM. In nucleotides, the CDR3 is TGTGCCAGCAGTTTCGGACACAGGGGAGATACGCAGTATTTT. It specifies CASSFGHRGDTQYF.

The V call is TRBV3-1, the J call TRBJ2-7, with TRBD2 matching 12 bases. Germline V gene data show CDR1 as LGHDT and CDR2 as YNNKEL (reference sequence). This CDR3 has 16 amino acids. V was pared by 2 bases and J by 6 bases, with 8 bases of the junction left unmatched. CDR3 nucleotide sequence: TGTGCCAGCAGCCAAAGACCGACTAGCGGGAGTAGCGAGCAGTACTTC. This encodes CASSQRPTSGSSEQYF.

The chain has TRBV20-1 and TRBJ2-3, with D possibly TRBD1 on 5 matching bases. This CDR3 spans 13 amino acids. Germline V gene lookup returns CDR1 DFQATT and CDR2 SNEGSKA (reference sequence). V was trimmed by 6 bases and J by 0 bases, leaving 10 bases between them. The CDR3 sequence is CSAQTASTDTQYF. In DNA form, the CDR3 reads TGCAGTGCGCAGACAGCCAGCACAGATACGCAGTATTTT.

This clonotype was detected ten times or more. The V gene is TRBV2, the J gene TRBJ2-2; no firm D call. This CDR3 spans 13 amino acids. Trimming removed 9 bases at V and 1 base at J, with 9 bases between. CDR1 and CDR2 (germline): SNHLY, FYNNEI. CDR3 DNA: TGTGCCAGTAGAGCTGAGAACACCGGGGAGCTGTTTTTT. Translated, it gives CASRAENTGELFF.

This clonotype turned up a few times. This chain uses TRBV24-1 with TRBJ2-3; no clear D gene. Between the trimmed V and J ends, which lost 9 bases and 6 bases, there was a span of 18 bases. Germline assignment: CDR1 KGHDR and CDR2 SFDVKD. The CDR3 is made up of 14 amino acids. The CDR3: CATAPLGSKDTQYF. The DNA for the CDR3 is TGTGCCACCGCCCCACTCGGGTCTAAGGATACGCAGTATTTT.

The CDR3 spells CASSPTSGRRFNEQFF. In DNA form, the CDR3 reads TGTGCCAGCAGCCCGACTAGCGGGAGAAGGTTTAATGAGCAGTTCTTC. The chain recombines TRBV28 with TRBJ2-1; 12 bases agree with TRBD2. CDR1 is MDHEN, CDR2 SYDVKM, per germline. The CDR3 contains 16 residues. The J segment lost 7 bases and the V segment lost 6 bases, leaving 10 bases of the junction unmatched.

The V and J genes are TRBV20-1 and TRBJ2-3, with 9 bases matching TRBD1. Germline V gene data show CDR1 as DFQATT and CDR2 as SNEGSKA (reference sequence). This CDR3 comprises 15 residues. V was clipped by 0 bases and J by 4 bases; unmatched bases: 5. This CDR3 reads CSAREPWTGADTQYF. CDR3 nucleotides: TGCAGTGCTAGAGAGCCCTGGACAGGGGCAGATACGCAGTATTTT.

This clonotype was seen ten or more times. The chain is built from TRBV20-1 and TRBJ2-1; no firm D call. The CDR3 covers 15 residues. Trimming shortened V by 7 bases and J by 6 bases, and 22 bases separated the two germline ends. Germline V CDR1 and CDR2: DFQATT, SNEGSKA (reference sequence). DNA for the CDR3: TGCAGTGTTCCCCAGTTTCCGTTGGCCCCCAATGAGCAGTTCTTC. Its translation is CSVPQFPLAPNEQFF.

The chain couples TRBV15 to TRBJ2-7; TRBD1 might be the D (6 bases). Trimming stripped 6 bases from V and 2 bases from J, with 17 bases between. From germline, CDR1 is LNHNV and CDR2 YYDKDF (reference sequence). The CDR3 totals 15 residues. CDR3 DNA: TGTGCCACCAGAAGGGGACCCCAGGGGACCTACGAGCAGTACTTC. Its protein is CATRRGPQGTYEQYF.

The sample holds a few counts of this clonotype. The chain combines TRBV19 with TRBJ2-3; 10 positions agree with TRBD1. The CDR3 has 16 amino acids. V trimming: 4 bases; J trimming: 1 base; junction bases outside the gene matches: 5. Germline assignment: CDR1 LNHDA and CDR2 SQIVND (reference sequence). CDR3 in DNA: TGTGCCAGTAGTACCGGGACAGGGGAGGGCACAGATACGCAGTATTTT. Residues: CASSTGTGEGTDTQYF. Combining the CDR3 with reference TRBV19 and TRBJ2-3 gives the whole variable domain DGGITQSPKYLFRKEGQNVTLSCEQNLNHDAMYWYRQDPGQGLRLIYYSQIVNDFQKGDIAEGYSVSREKKESFPLTVTSAQKNPTAFYLCASSTGTGEGTDTQYFGPGTRLTVL.

There are many counts of this clonotype. The chain joins TRBV5-1 to TRBJ2-1; 8 nucleotides agree with TRBD1. Germline V gene sequence: CDR1 SGHRS, CDR2 YFSETQ. J was trimmed by 3 bases and V by 3 bases; bases with no gene match: 5. This CDR3 has 15 amino acids. The CDR3 region has the DNA TGCGCCAGCAGCTCGGGACAGGTCAGCTACAATGAGCAGTTCTTC. It encodes CASSSGQVSYNEQFF.